The 12 T cell receptor beta chains below come from one sample, sequenced in a study of cytotoxic CD8 clonotypes in ibrutinib-treated CLL. Some clones are missing from TCRdb's copy, which holds only in-frame ones; the method was immunoSEQ multiplex PCR. The profile covers under 300,000 clones, with around 76% appearing a single time and around 5.3% taken by the ten largest. The sample consisted of PBMCs, taken at disease progression, from a patient treated with ibrutinib. These TCRs come from a human donor with chronic lymphocytic leukemia.

The chain's CDR3 is CASSFSRPTGSTGELFF. The CDR3 region has the DNA TGTGCCAGCAGCTTTAGCAGGCCAACAGGATCCACCGGGGAGCTGTTTTTT. The rearrangement joins TRBV11-1 to TRBJ2-2; tentative D call: TRBD1 (5 bases). Germline CDR1 SGHAT, CDR2 FQDESV (reference sequence). The CDR3 extends over 17 amino acids. V shed 3 bases and J shed 4 bases, with 18 bases lying between them. Based on the CDR3 plus reference TRBV11-1 and TRBJ2-2, the full variable domain is EAEVAQSPRYKITEKSQAVAFWCDPISGHATLYWYRQILGQGPELLVQFQDESVVDDSQLPKDRFSAERLKGVDSTLKIQPAELGDSAMYLCASSFSRPTGSTGELFFGEGSRLTVL.

The chain has TRBV19 and TRBJ1-5, with 7 bases aligning to TRBD1. V trimming: 6 bases; J trimming: 0 bases; junction bases outside the gene matches: 11. The CDR3 is 17 amino acids. Germline-derived CDR1 and CDR2 are LNHDA and SQIVND (reference sequence). The CDR3 region has the DNA TGTGCCAGTAGACCCCGGGACAGTGTTTATAGCAATCAGCCCCAGCATTTT. The encoded protein is CASRPRDSVYSNQPQHF. The variable domain in full, completed from reference TRBV19 and TRBJ1-5, reads DGGITQSPKYLFRKEGQNVTLSCEQNLNHDAMYWYRQDPGQGLRLIYYSQIVNDFQKGDIAEGYSVSREKKESFPLTVTSAQKNPTAFYLCASRPRDSVYSNQPQHFGDGTRLSIL.

V usage is TRBV2 and J usage is TRBJ2-7; 7 positions match TRBD1. The CDR3 is 14 residues long. Germline CDR1 and CDR2: SNHLY and FYNNEI. Trimming took 4 bases from V and 2 from J; bases not matched to a gene: 5. CDR3 sequence reads: CASSAAGTAYEQYF. DNA for the CDR3: TGTGCCAGCAGTGCTGCCGGGACAGCCTACGAGCAGTACTTC.

The table lists this clone with a count of one. This chain links TRBV5-6 with TRBJ1-2; D gene ambiguous. CDR3 length: 14 residues. V shed 0 bases and J shed 4 bases, with 10 bases lying between them. CDR1 is SGHDT and CDR2 is YYEEEE in the germline V gene. The CDR3 DNA follows: TGTGCCAGCAGCTTGGCCCCGGGGATCTATGGCTACACCTTC. Translating gives CASSLAPGIYGYTF.

The V call is TRBV5-1, the J call TRBJ2-7, with 7 bases aligning to TRBD2. Germline V lookup: CDR1 SGHRS, CDR2 YFSETQ. The CDR3 spans 17 residues. Trimming took 0 bases from V and 0 from J; bases not matched to a gene: 9. CDR3 DNA sequence: TGCGCCAGCAGCTTGGGCCTAGCGGACGGCAGCTCCTACGAGCAGTACTTC. Amino acid sequence: CASSLGLADGSSYEQYF.

Only one count was recorded for this clone. The rearrangement links TRBV29-1 to TRBJ2-3; D is undetermined. Germline V gives CDR1 SQVTM, CDR2 ANQGSEA. This CDR3 is built from 14 residues. Trimming shortened V by 4 bases and J by 2 bases, and 13 bases separated the two germline ends. This CDR3 is CSVALGGNTDTQYF. The CDR3 DNA reads as TGCAGCGTTGCGCTCGGCGGAAACACAGATACGCAGTATTTT.

This chain connects TRBV7-8 to TRBJ1-4; D is possibly TRBD1 (5 bases). V lost 1 base, J lost 3 bases, and 9 bases lay in between. CDR1 SGHVS and CDR2 FQNEAQ come from the germline V gene. The CDR3 has 15 residues. CDR3 bases: TGTGCCAGCAGCTTAGATGACAGAGCTAATGAAAAACTGTTTTTT. Translating gives CASSLDDRANEKLFF.

V and J are TRBV19 and TRBJ2-7; D is possibly TRBD2 (5 bases). The CDR3 is 15 amino acids. V lost 2 bases, J lost 2 bases, and 13 bases lay in between. The germline gives CDR1 LNHDA, CDR2 SQIVND (reference sequence). The CDR3 nucleotides are TGTGCCAGTAGTATACAAGGGAGTCTTGCCTACGAGCAGTACTTC. Amino acids: CASSIQGSLAYEQYF. Complete variable domain (other parts from reference TRBV19 and TRBJ2-7): DGGITQSPKYLFRKEGQNVTLSCEQNLNHDAMYWYRQDPGQGLRLIYYSQIVNDFQKGDIAEGYSVSREKKESFPLTVTSAQKNPTAFYLCASSIQGSLAYEQYFGPGTRLTVT.

The chain employs TRBV15 and TRBJ2-2, with unresolved D. From germline, CDR1 is LNHNV and CDR2 YYDKDF (reference sequence). The CDR3 length is 18 residues. Trimming cost V 1 base and J 0 bases, with 15 bases left between them. DNA of the CDR3: TGTGCCACCAGCAGAGTTTCGGCCGGTTTCGCGAACACCGGGGAGCTGTTTTTT. Translation gives CATSRVSAGFANTGELFF.

The V and J genes are TRBV7-2 and TRBJ2-4, with 14 bases identical to TRBD2. The junction had 13 bases not matched to a gene; V was cut back by 5 bases and J by 7 bases. The CDR3 loop spans 18 amino acids. Germline V gene sequence: CDR1 SGHTA, CDR2 FQGNSA. The CDR3 nucleotides are TGTGCCAGCAGCATCTCTTCTTCGACTAGCGGGAGGGTTAACATTCAGTACTTC. Its translation is CASSISSSTSGRVNIQYF.

This chain links TRBV4-1 with TRBJ2-3, with 9 bases fitting TRBD1. In germline, CDR1 is MGHRA, CDR2 YSYEKL. The CDR3 is 20 residues long. The junction had 16 bases not matched to a gene; V was cut back by 1 base and J by 2 bases. The CDR3 here is CASSQAYWPGQGTHTDTQYF. CDR3 nucleotide sequence: TGCGCCAGCAGCCAAGCGTATTGGCCGGGACAGGGAACCCACACAGATACGCAGTATTTT.

This clone was seen a single time. The chain joins TRBV10-2 to TRBJ1-1; D call uncertain. V shed 4 bases and J shed 4 bases, with 7 bases lying between them. The germline CDR1 and CDR2 sequences are WSHSY and SAAADI. CDR3 length equals 12 residues. The CDR3 loop reads CASSGRVTEAFF. In DNA, the CDR3 is TGCGCCAGCAGTGGAAGGGTCACTGAAGCTTTCTTT.